This TCR beta chain was sequenced in a study of shared clonotypes between healthy human individuals. Study results and limitations: Clonotype sharing among donors was thought likely to change with sequencing depth.

Regarding this clone: Its antigen is not known.

Unsorted PBMC replicate PCRs used 300 ng DNA, roughly 30,000 T cell genomes. On ten immunoSEQ deep assay plates, unsorted PBMC DNA was sequenced. Assay: immunoSEQ multiplex PCR; the TCRdb copy retains only in-frame clones and omits some. The table has some 490,000 clones, around four fifths seen once; the top ten hold approximately 12%. This TCR came from a woman aged 40 to 50 in good health. Some clones in this sample may be carry-over from other donors' samples. The sample consisted of PBMCs.

Here the CDR3 reads CASSLGLQVRPQETQYF. The CDR3 DNA follows: TGTGCCAGCAGCTTAGGCTTACAAGTTAGGCCGCAAGAGACCCAGTACTTC. The rearrangement links TRBV7-2 to TRBJ2-5, with D uncertain. Germline V gene sequence: CDR1 SGHTA, CDR2 FQGNSA. V lost 1 base and J 2 bases, leaving 17 bases between the germline ends. The CDR3 is 17 residues long. Supplemented by reference TRBV7-2 and TRBJ2-5, the full variable domain reads GAGVSQSPSNKVTEKGKDVELRCDPISGHTALYWYRQSLGQGLEFLIYFQGNSAPDKSGLPSDRFSAERTGGSVSTLTIQRTQQEDSAVYLCASSLGLQVRPQETQYFGPGTRLLVL.